This entry is about one TCR beta chain. No antigen is known for it. The data were taken from a study of T cell responses to AZD1222 COVID-19 vaccine. Regarding the study as a whole: Spike was spanned by vaccine-associated CD4 TCRs, which were dominant at 160-218 and 743-854. Baseline serology detected seropositivity in only six or seven AZD1222 recipients.

The V and J ends lost 2 bases and 0 bases respectively, with 10 bases between them. This CDR3 has 15 amino acids. Germline loops: CDR1 MDHEN, CDR2 SYDVKM. The method was immunoSEQ multiplex PCR; TCRdb's version includes in-frame clones alone and lacks a portion of them. This table has about 150,000 clones, 75% to 95% appearing once. The receptor comes from an adult in good health. Sequencing used peripheral blood, obtained on day 0 of AZD1222 vaccination. The V call is TRBV28, the J call TRBJ1-1; maybe TRBD1 (5 bases). The CDR3 region has the DNA TGTGCCAGCAGTTTAAACAGGCTCATGAACACTGAAGCTTTCTTT. Translating gives CASSLNRLMNTEAFF.